Listed below are T cell receptor beta chains from one sample, sequenced in a study of shared clonotypes between healthy human individuals. Some clones are missing from TCRdb's copy, which holds only in-frame ones; the method was immunoSEQ multiplex PCR. The sample lists approximately 500,000 clones, 90% to 96% seen once, with under 0.06% in the top ten. Input material: naive CD4+ T cells sorted from blood. The receptors here all came from a woman aged 30 to 39 in good health. Each CDR3 is given without its conserved first and last residue. Fields, in order: V gene, J gene, D gene, CDR3 protein. The D gene is left open where the match is weak.

TRBV15	TRBJ1-6	-	ATSRDRGLRSPLH
TRBV19	TRBJ1-5	-	ASSTPRTAGNQPQH
TRBV6-5	TRBJ1-2	-	ASSYSIVPSSYGYT
TRBV29-1	TRBJ1-2	-	SVEPTLGIRGYGYT
TRBV7-9	TRBJ1-1	TRBD1	ASSPGQGERNTEAF
TRBV28	TRBJ2-7	TRBD1	ASSLFRDSYEQY
TRBV19	TRBJ1-2	-	ASKSEASPVFYGYT
TRBV5-1	TRBJ1-6	TRBD1	ASSPTSGTVKPLH
TRBV2	TRBJ1-2	-	ASSAQGNKASRGYGYT
TRBV7-2	TRBJ1-4	-	ASSRVGSENEKLF
TRBV5-5	TRBJ2-2	TRBD1	ATRQGSTGELF
TRBV19	TRBJ2-7	-	ASSTGTLYEQY
TRBV5-4	TRBJ2-7	-	ASSSSTSGRQYEQY
TRBV6-6	TRBJ2-7	TRBD2	ASSYGLAGGEQY
TRBV30	TRBJ2-1	-	AWSVQQKIEQF
TRBV21-1	TRBJ2-7	-	ASSLDRGNEQY